This T cell receptor (delta chain) comes out of a study of gamma delta lymphoproliferative disorders and STAT genes. CDR1 is GEAIGNYY, CDR2 EKD, per germline. The V gene lost 0 bases and the J gene lost 0 bases, with 16 bases spanning the gap. This CDR3 region has 17 residues. The receptor sequences were amplified from genomic DNA of peripheral blood mononuclear cells. TCRdb re-called the multiplex PCR reads through CATT. Here the sample spans roughly 1,400 delta-chain clones, less than 3.5% being singletons. This clone was recorded at least ten times. This likely stems from a read error, as it lies one base from a far larger clone. Other DNA sequences in the sample encode the same CDR3.

Material for sequencing was blood. The V gene is TRDV2, the J gene TRDJ1; D is unclear. This sequence was found in a human donor in good health. The CDR3 is CACDTVTVLQYTDKLIF. DNA for the CDR3: TGTGCCTGTGACACCGTCACCGTGCTACAGTACACCGATAAACTCATCTTT.